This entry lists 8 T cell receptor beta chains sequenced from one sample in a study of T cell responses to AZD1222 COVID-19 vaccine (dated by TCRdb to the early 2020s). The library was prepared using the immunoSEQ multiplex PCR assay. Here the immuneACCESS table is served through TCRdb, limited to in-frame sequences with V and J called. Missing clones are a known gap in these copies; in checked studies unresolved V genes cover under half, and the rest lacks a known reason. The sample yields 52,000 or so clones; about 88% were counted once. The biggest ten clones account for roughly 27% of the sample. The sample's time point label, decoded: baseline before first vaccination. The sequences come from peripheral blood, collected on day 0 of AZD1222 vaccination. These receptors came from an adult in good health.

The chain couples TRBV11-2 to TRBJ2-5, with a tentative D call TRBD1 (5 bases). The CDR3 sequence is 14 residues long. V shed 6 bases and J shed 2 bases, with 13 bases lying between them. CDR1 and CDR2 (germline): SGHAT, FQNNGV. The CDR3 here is CASSIPTVQETQYF. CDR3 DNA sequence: TGTGCCAGCAGTATCCCGACAGTACAAGAGACCCAGTACTTC.

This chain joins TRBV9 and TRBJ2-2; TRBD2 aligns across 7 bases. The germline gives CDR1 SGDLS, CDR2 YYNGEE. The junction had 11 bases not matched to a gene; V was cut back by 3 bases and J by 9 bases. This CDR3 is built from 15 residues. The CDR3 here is CASSAGTTPSRELFF. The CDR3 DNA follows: TGTGCCAGCAGCGCCGGGACTACCCCTTCCCGGGAGCTGTTTTTT.

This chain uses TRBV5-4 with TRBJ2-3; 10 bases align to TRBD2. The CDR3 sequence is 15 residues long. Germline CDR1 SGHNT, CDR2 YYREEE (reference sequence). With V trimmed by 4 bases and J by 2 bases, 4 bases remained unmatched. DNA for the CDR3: TGTGCCAGCAGCCGGACTAGCGGAGACACAGATACGCAGTATTTT. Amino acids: CASSRTSGDTDTQYF.

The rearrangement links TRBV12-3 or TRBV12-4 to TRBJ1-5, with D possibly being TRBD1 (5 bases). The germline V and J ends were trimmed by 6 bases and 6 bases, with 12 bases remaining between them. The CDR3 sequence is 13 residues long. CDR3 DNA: TGTGCCAGCAGGGCGGGGGAAGTTCAGCCCCAGCATTTT. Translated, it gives CASRAGEVQPQHF.

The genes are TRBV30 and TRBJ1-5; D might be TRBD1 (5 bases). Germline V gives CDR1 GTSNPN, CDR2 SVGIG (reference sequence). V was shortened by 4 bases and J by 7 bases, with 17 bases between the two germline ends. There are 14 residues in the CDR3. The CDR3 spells CAWTEAGGDQPQHF. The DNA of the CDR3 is TGTGCCTGGACAGAAGCTGGAGGGGACCAGCCCCAGCATTTT.

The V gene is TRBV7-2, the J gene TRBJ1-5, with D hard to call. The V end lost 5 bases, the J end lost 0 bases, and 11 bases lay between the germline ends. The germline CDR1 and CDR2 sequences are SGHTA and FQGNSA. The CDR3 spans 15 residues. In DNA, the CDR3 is TGTGCCAGCAGCCTGGATAAGAATAGCAATCAGCCCCAGCATTTT. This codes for CASSLDKNSNQPQHF.

CDR3 sequence (DNA): TGCGCCAGCAGCCCGGGGACGTACGGAGATACGCAGTATTTT. Its protein is CASSPGTYGDTQYF. The chain combines TRBV5-1 with TRBJ2-3; the D gene could be TRBD1 or TRBD2 (5 bases each). Germline V gives CDR1 SGHRS, CDR2 YFSETQ. V gave up 4 bases and J gave up 5 bases, with 14 bases separating them. This CDR3 spans 14 amino acids.

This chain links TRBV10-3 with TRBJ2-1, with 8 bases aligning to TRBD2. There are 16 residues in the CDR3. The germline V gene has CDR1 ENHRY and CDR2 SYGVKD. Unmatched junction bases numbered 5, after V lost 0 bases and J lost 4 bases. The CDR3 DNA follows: TGTGCCATCAGTGAGTCGAGCGGGAGTGGGTACAATGAGCAGTTCTTC. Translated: CAISESSGSGYNEQFF.